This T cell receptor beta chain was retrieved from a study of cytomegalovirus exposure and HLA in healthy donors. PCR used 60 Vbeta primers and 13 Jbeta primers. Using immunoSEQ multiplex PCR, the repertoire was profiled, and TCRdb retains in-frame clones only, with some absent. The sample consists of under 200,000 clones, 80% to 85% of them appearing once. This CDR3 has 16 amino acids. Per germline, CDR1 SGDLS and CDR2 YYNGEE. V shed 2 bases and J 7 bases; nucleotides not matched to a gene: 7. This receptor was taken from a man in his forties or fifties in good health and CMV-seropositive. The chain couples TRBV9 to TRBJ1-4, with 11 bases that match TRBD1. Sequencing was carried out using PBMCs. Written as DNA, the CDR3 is TGTGCCAGCAGCGTGGGGGACAGGGGGGCGAGTGAAAAACTGTTTTTT. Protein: CASSVGDRGASEKLFF.